This T cell receptor beta chain derives from a study of CXCR3-negative and CXCR3-positive naive CD8 T cells. Turning to the study itself: Summed over all libraries, TRB reads came to some 130 million, with about 1.5 +/- 0.3 million per library.

Identification of naive CD8+ T cells rested on CD45RO-CCR7+CD27+CD95- status. Libraries were UMI-labeled 5' RACE TRB cDNA. From the 5' RACE reads, TCRdb lists one entry per CDR3 protein and no DNA. The sample spans around 90,000 distinct CDR3 sequences; the ten largest clones claim 0.85% to 1.4%. Notes on this clonotype: Its antigen remains unidentified.

The V gene's germline CDR1 is SGHTA and CDR2 FQGTGA. The CDR3 is 16 amino acids. Points from the study as a whole: The study found more hydrophobic TRB CDR3s in CXCR3-positive naive cells than in CXCR3-negative naive cells. With respect to TRBV-TRBJ usage, naive CXCR3-negative and CXCR3-positive cells were similar; memory differed.

The clonotype was recovered from a human donor in good health. Some clones in this sample may be carry-over from other donors' samples. The rearrangement uses TRBV7-3 and TRBJ2-1. Sequenced sample: naive CXCR3- CD8+ T cells from blood. The subset: CD45RO-CCR7+CD27+CD95- naive CD8+ T cells lacking CXCR3 (TNR3-). CDR3 sequence: CASSLLSVSQYNEQFF. Based on the CDR3 plus reference TRBV7-3 and TRBJ2-1, the full variable domain is GAGVSQTPSNKVTEKGKYVELRCDPISGHTALYWYRQSLGQGPEFLIYFQGTGAADDSGLPNDRFFAVRPEGSVSTLKIQRTERGDSAVYLCASSLLSVSQYNEQFFGPGTRLTVL.